This T cell receptor (beta chain) was recovered during a study of blood T cell repertoires in COVID-19. Study context: Nucleic acid was either cDNA or gDNA, and it came from T cells, B-cell-depleted T cells, or PBMCs.

Study processing details: By means of reference gene primer amplification, nucleated cell counts were estimated. Assay: immunoSEQ multiplex PCR; the TCRdb copy retains only in-frame clones and omits some. Clone size and V and J calls were adopted from that table, with D and trimming inferred from the DNA. In the table there are roughly 120,000 clones, over 75% of which are singletons. This clone has just one count. The receptor's source is a woman aged 45-60 years with acute or convalescent COVID-19. Sequencing was carried out using peripheral blood.

CDR3 sequence reads: CASSFNPEGTSEAFF. For the CDR3, the DNA is TGCGCCAGCAGCTTTAACCCCGAGGGGACAAGCGAAGCTTTCTTT. The chain recombines TRBV5-1 with TRBJ1-1; D perhaps matches TRBD1 (6 bases). CDR1 is SGHRS and CDR2 is YFSETQ in the germline V gene. V was trimmed by 2 bases and J by 8 bases, leaving 19 bases between them. This CDR3 region has 15 residues.